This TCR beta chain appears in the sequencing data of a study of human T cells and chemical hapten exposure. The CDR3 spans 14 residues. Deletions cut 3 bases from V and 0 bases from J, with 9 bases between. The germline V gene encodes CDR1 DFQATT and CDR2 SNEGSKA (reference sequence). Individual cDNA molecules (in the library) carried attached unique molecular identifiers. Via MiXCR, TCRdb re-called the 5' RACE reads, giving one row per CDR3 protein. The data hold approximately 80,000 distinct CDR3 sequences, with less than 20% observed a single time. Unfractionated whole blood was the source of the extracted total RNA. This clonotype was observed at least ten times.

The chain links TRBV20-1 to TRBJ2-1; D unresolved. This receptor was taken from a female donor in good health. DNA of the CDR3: TGCAGTGCTAGCATCTGGCGCTCCTACAATGAGCAGTTCTTC. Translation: CSASIWRSYNEQFF.